This TCR beta chain was sequenced for a study of T-cell memory formation after mild COVID-19. TCRdb re-derived calls from the 5' RACE reads in MiXCR, one entry per CDR3 protein. The sample carries around 430,000 distinct CDR3 sequences, 16% recorded once. This CDR3 comprises 14 residues. Trimming at V came to 5 bases and at J to 4 bases, leaving 5 bases not matched to a gene. Germline CDR1 reads SGHAT; CDR2 reads FQDESV (reference sequence). Points on this clonotype: Its antigen is still unknown.

Study observations and caveats: Proof of SARS-CoV-2 specificity was absent for the second-wave clones that crested on day 37. Contracting clones from day 15 to 85 had balanced CD4/CD8; later expanders favoured CD4+.

The sequence was obtained from a man aged 18 to 30 who had mild COVID-19 (a few samples of this study predate the infection). Cell type and time point are not known. Sample: PBMCs or a T cell subset sorted from them (not recorded which). This sequence joins TRBV11-1 and TRBJ2-3; 8 bases are a match to TRBD2. The DNA of the CDR3 is TGTGCCAGCAGCCAACGAGCGGGGGCAGATACGCAGTATTTT. It translates to CASSQRAGADTQYF.